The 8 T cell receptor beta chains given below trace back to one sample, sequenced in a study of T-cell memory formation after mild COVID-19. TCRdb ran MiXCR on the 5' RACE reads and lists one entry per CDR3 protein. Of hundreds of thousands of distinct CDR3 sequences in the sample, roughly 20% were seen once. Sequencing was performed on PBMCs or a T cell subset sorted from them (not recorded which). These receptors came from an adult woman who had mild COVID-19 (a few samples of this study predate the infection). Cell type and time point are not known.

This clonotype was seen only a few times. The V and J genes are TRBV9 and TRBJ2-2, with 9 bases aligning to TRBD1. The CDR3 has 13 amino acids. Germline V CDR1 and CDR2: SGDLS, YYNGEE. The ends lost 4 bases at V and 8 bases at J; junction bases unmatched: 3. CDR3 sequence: CASSRQGVGELFF. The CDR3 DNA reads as TGTGCCAGCAGCAGACAGGGGGTAGGGGAGCTGTTTTTT.

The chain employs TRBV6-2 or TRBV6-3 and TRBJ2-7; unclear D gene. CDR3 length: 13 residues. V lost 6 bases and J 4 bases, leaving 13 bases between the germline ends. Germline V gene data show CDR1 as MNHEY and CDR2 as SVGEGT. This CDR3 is CASRDLGRYEQYF. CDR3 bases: TGTGCCAGCAGAGACCTCGGTCGGTACGAGCAGTACTTC.

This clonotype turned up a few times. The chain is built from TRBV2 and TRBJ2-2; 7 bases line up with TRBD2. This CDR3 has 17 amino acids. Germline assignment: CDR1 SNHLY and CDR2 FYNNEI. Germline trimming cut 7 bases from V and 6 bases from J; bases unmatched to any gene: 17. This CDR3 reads CASTQGWGLLAPGELFF. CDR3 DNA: TGTGCCAGCACACAAGGCTGGGGACTATTAGCGCCCGGGGAGCTGTTTTTT.

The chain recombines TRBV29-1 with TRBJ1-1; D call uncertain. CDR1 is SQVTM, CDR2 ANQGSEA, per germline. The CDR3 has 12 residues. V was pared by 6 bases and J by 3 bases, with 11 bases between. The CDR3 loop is CSVLRRDTEAFF. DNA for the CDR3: TGCAGCGTCCTAAGGAGGGACACTGAAGCTTTCTTT.

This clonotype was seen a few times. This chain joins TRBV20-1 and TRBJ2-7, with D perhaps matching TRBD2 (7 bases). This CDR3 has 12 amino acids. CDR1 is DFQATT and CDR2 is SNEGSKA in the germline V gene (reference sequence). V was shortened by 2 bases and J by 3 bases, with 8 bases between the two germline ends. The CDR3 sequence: CSARRGGYEQYF. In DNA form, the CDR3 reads TGCAGTGCTAGAAGGGGGGGCTACGAGCAGTACTTC.

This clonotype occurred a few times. The CDR3 loop is CASFGTGLTYEQYF. CDR3 in DNA: TGTGCCAGCTTCGGGACAGGATTAACTTACGAGCAGTACTTC. The chain combines TRBV2 with TRBJ2-7, with 8 positions matching TRBD1. The junction had 10 bases not matched to a gene; V was cut back by 8 bases and J by 4 bases. Germline-derived CDR1 and CDR2 are SNHLY and FYNNEI. The CDR3 covers 14 residues.

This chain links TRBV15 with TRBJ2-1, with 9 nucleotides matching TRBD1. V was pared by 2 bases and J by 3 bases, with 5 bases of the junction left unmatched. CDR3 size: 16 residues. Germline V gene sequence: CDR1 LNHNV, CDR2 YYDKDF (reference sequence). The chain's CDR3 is CATSRTPGQGYNEQFF. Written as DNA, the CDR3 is TGTGCCACCAGCAGAACACCGGGACAGGGCTACAATGAGCAGTTCTTC.

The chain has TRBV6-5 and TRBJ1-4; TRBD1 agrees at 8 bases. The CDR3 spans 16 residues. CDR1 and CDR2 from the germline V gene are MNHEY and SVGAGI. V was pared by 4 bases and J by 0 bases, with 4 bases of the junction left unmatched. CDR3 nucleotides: TGTGCCAGCAGTTTAGGACAGGGATCAACTAATGAAAAACTGTTTTTT. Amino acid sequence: CASSLGQGSTNEKLFF.